This T cell receptor beta chain was found in a study of blood T cell repertoires in COVID-19. Study in general: The cDNA or gDNA used as material had been derived from T cells, B-cell-depleted T cells, or PBMCs.

How the authors handled the data: Nucleated cell number was recorded as an estimate derived from reference gene primer amplification. Clones were sequenced by immunoSEQ multiplex PCR, and TCRdb holds only the in-frame ones, with some missing. The V and J calls and clone size are taken from that table; D and trimming were inferred from the DNA. The sample consists of some 45,000 clones, approximately 80% of them appearing once. The ends lost 2 bases at V and 0 bases at J; junction bases unmatched: 9. The germline V gene has CDR1 SGHTA and CDR2 FQGNSA. The CDR3 extends over 19 amino acids. V is TRBV7-2 and J is TRBJ2-6; 8 nucleotides line up with TRBD1. This TCR was sampled from a man between 70 and 80 years old with acute or convalescent COVID-19. The sequenced sample was peripheral blood. CDR3 nucleotides: TGTGCCAGCAGCTTATCAGGACAGGGATTCAGCTCTGGGGCCAACGTCCTGACTTTC. Its protein product is CASSLSGQGFSSGANVLTF.